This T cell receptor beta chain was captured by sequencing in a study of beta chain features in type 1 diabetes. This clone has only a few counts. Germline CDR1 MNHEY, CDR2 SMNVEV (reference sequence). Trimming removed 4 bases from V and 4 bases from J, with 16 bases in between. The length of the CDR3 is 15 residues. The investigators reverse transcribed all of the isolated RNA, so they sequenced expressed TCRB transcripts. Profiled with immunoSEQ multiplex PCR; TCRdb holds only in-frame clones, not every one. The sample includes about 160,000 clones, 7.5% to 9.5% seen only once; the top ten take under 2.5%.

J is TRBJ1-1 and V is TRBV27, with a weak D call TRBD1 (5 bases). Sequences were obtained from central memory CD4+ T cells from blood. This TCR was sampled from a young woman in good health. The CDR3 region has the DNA TGTGCCAGCAGTTGGGCCGTGGGGCAGGGCACTGAAGCTTTCTTT. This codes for CASSWAVGQGTEAFF.